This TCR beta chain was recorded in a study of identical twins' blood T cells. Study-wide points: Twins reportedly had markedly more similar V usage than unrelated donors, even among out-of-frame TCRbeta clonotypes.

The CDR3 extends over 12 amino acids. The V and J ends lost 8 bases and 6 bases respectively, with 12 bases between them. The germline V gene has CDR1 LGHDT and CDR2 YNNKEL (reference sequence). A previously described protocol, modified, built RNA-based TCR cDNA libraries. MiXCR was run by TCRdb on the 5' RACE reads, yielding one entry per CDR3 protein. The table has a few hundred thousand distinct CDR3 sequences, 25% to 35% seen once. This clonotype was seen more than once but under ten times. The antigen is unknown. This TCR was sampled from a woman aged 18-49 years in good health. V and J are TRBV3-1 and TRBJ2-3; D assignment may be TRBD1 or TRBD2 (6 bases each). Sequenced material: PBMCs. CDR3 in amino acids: CASGSGADTQYF. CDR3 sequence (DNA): TGTGCCAGCGGATCGGGGGCGGATACGCAGTATTTT.